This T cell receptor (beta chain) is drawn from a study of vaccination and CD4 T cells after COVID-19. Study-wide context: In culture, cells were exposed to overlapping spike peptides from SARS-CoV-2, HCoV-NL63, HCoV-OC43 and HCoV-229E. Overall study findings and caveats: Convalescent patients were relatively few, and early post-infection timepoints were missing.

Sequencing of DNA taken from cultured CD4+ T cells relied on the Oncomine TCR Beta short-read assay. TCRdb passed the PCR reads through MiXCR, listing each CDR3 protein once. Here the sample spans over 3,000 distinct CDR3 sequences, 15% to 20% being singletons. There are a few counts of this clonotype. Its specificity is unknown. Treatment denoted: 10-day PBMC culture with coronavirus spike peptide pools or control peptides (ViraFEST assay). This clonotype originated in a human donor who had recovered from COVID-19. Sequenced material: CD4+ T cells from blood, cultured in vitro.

The CDR3 loop reads CASRALAGFNTGELFF. DNA of the CDR3: TGTGCCAGCAGAGCACTAGCGGGCTTCAACACCGGGGAGCTGTTTTTT. This chain links TRBV6-1 with TRBJ2-2, with 9 bases that match TRBD2. Germline V gene sequence: CDR1 MNHNS, CDR2 SASEGT. The CDR3 covers 16 residues. J was trimmed by 2 bases and V by 6 bases; bases with no gene match: 7.